Here is one TCR beta chain with its context. The sample originates from a study of blood T cell repertoires in COVID-19. With V trimmed by 0 bases and J by 2 bases, 3 bases remained unmatched. Germline V gene lookup returns CDR1 SGDLS and CDR2 YYNGEE. This CDR3 has 15 residues. Profiled with immunoSEQ multiplex PCR; TCRdb holds only in-frame clones, not every one. In the table there are approximately 200,000 clones, roughly nine tenths of which are singletons. The rearrangement links TRBV9 to TRBJ2-3; 7 bases are shared with TRBD1. This TCR came from a man in his forties or fifties with active or convalescent COVID-19. Sample: peripheral blood. The CDR3 region has the DNA TGTGCCAGCAGCGTAGCGGACAGGAACACAGATACGCAGTATTTT. Its translation is CASSVADRNTDTQYF.